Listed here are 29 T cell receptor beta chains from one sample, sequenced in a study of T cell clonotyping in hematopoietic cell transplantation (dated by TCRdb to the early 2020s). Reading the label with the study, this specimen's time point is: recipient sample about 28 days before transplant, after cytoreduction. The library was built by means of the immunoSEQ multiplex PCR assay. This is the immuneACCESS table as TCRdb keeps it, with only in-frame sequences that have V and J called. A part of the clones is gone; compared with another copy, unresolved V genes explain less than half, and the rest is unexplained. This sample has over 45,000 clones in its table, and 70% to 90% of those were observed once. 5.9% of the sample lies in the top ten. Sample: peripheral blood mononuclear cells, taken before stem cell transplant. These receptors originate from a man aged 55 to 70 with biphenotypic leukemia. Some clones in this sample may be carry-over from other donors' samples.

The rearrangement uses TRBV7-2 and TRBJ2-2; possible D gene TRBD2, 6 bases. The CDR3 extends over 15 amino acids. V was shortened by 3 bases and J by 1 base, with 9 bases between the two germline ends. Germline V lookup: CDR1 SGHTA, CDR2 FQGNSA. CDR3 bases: TGTGCCAGCAGCTTGGGGGGAGGGAACACCGGGGAGCTGTTTTTT. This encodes CASSLGGGNTGELFF.

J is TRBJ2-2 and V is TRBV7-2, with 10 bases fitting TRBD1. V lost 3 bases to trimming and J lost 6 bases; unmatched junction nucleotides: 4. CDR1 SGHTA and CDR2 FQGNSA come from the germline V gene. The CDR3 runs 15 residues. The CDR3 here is CASSFIGQGAGELFF. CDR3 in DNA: TGTGCCAGCAGCTTTATCGGACAGGGGGCCGGGGAGCTGTTTTTT.

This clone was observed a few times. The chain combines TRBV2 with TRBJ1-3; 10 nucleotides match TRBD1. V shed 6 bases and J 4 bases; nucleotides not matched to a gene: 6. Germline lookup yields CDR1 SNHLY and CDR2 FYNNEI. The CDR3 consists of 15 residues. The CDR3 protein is CASSVGQGSGNTIYF. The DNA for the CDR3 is TGTGCCAGCAGCGTGGGACAGGGGTCAGGAAACACCATATATTTT.

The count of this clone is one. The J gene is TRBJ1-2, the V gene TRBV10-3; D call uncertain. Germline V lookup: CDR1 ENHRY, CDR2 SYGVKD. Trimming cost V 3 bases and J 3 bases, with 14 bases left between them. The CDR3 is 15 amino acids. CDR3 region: CAISEISQRHYGYTF. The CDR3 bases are TGTGCCATCAGTGAAATTAGCCAGAGACACTATGGCTACACCTTC.

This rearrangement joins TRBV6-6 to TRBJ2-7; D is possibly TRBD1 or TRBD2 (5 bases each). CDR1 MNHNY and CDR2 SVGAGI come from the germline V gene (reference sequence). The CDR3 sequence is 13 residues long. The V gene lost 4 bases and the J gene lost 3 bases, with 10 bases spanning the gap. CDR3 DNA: TGTGCCAGCAGTTCCCAGGGACGCTACGAGCAGTACTTC. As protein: CASSSQGRYEQYF.

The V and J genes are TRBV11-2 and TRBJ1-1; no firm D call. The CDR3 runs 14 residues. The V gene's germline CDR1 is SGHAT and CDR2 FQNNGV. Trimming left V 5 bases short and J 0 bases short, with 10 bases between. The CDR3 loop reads CASSPDRLNTEAFF. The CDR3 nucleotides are TGTGCCAGCAGCCCGGACCGATTGAACACTGAAGCTTTCTTT. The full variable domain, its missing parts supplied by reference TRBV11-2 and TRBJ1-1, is EAGVAQSPRYKIIEKRQSVAFWCNPISGHATLYWYQQILGQGPKLLIQFQNNGVVDDSQLPKDRFSAERLKGVDSTLKIQPAKLEDSAVYLCASSPDRLNTEAFFGQGTRLTVV.

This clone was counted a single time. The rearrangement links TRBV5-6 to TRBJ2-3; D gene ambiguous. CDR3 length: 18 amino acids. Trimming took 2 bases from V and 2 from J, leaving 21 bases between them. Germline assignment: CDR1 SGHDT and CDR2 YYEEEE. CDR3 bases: TGTGCCAGCAGCTTCATTCGTGACATCTCACCCCACACAGATACGCAGTATTTT. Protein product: CASSFIRDISPHTDTQYF.

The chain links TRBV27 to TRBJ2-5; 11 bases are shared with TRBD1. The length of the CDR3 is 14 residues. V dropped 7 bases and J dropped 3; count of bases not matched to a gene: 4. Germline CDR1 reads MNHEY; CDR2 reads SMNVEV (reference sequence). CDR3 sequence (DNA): TGTGCCAGCACGGGGACAGGGGGTGAAGAGACCCAGTACTTC. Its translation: CASTGTGGEETQYF.

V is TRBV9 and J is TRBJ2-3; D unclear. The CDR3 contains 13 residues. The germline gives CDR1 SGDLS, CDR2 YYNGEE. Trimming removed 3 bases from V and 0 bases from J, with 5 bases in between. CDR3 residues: CASSAYSTDTQYF. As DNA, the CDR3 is TGTGCCAGCAGCGCCTACAGCACAGATACGCAGTATTTT.

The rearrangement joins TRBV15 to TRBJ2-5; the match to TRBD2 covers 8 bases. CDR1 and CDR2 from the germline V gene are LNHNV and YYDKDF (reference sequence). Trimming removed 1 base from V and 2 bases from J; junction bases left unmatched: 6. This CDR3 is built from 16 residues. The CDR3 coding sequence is TGTGCCACCAGCAGAGGGGGTACTAGCGGACAAGAGACCCAGTACTTC. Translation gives CATSRGGTSGQETQYF.

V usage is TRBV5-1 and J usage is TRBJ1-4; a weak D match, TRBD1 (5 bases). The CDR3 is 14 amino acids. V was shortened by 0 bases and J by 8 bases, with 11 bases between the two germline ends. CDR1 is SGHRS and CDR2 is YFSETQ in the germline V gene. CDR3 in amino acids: CASSLEGVDEKLFF. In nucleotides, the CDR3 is TGCGCCAGCAGCTTGGAAGGGGTGGACGAAAAACTGTTTTTT.

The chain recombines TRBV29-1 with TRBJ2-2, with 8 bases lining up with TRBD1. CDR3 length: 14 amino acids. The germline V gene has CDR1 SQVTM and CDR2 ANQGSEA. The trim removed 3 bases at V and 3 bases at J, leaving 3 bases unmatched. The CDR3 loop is CSVDVTGDTGELFF. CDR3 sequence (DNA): TGCAGCGTTGATGTGACAGGGGACACCGGGGAGCTGTTTTTT.

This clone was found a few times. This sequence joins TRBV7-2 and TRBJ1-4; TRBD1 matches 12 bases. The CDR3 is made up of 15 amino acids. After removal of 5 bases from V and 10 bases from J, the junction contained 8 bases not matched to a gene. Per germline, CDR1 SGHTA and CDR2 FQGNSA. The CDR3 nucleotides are TGTGCCAGCAGCATAACCGGGACAGGGGGCGGAAAACTGTTTTTT. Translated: CASSITGTGGGKLFF.

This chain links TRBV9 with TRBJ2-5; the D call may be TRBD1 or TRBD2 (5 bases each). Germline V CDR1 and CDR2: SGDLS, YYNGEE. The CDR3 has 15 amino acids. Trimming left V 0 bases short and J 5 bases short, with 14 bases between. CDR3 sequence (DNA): TGTGCCAGCAGCGTAGGGGCCGACAGAGGGGAGACCCAGTACTTC. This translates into CASSVGADRGETQYF.

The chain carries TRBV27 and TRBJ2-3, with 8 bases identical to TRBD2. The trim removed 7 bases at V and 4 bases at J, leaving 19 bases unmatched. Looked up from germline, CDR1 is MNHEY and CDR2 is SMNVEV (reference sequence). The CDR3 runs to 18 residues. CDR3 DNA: TGTGCCAGCACCCTTACCGGCCAGGGGACTAGAGGCGCAGATACGCAGTATTTT. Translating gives CASTLTGQGTRGADTQYF.

The CDR3 is CASSYIGGVGEKLFF. CDR3 nucleotides: TGTGCCAGCAGCTACATTGGGGGAGTCGGGGAAAAACTGTTTTTT. The chain recombines TRBV5-6 with TRBJ1-4; possibly TRBD1 for D (5 bases). The CDR3 sequence is 15 residues long. The V gene lost 3 bases and the J gene lost 8 bases, with 17 bases spanning the gap. Germline CDR1 reads SGHDT; CDR2 reads YYEEEE.

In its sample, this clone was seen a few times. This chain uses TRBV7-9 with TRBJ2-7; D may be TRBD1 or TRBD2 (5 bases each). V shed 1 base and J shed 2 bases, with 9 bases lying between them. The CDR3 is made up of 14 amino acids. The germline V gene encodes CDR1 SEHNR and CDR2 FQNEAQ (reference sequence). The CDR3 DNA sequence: TGTGCCAGCAGCTTAGGGGGACCACCCTACGAGCAGTACTTC. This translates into CASSLGGPPYEQYF. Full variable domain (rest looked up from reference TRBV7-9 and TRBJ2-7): DTGVSQNPRHKITKRGQNVTFRCDPISEHNRLYWYRQTLGQGPEFLTYFQNEAQLEKSRLLSDRFSAERPKGSFSTLEIQRTEQGDSAMYLCASSLGGPPYEQYFGPGTRLTVT.

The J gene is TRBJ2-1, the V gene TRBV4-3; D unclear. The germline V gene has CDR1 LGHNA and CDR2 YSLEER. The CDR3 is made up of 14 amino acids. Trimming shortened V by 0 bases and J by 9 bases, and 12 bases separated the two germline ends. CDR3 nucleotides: TGCGCCAGCAGCCAAGAGAGGCAGAGTGGTGAGCAGTTCTTC. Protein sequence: CASSQERQSGEQFF.

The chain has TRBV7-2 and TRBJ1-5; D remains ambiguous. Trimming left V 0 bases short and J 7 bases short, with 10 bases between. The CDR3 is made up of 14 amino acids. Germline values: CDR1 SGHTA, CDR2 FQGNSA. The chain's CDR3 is CASSLAGSQQPQHF. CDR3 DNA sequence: TGTGCCAGCAGCTTAGCGGGGTCACAACAGCCCCAGCATTTT.

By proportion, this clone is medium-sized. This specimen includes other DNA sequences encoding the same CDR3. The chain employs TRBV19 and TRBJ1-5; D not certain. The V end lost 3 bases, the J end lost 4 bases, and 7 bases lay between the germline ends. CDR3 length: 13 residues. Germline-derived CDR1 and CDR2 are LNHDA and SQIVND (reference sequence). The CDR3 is CASSIENNQPQHF. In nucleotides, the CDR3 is TGTGCCAGTAGTATCGAGAATAATCAGCCCCAGCATTTT.

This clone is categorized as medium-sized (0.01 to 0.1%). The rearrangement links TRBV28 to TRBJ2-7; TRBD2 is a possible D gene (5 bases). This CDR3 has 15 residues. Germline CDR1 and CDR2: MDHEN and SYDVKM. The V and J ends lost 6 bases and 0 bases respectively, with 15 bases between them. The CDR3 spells CASRSNGESSYEQYF. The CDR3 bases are TGTGCCAGCAGGAGTAACGGGGAGAGCTCCTACGAGCAGTACTTC. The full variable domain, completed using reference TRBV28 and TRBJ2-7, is DVKVTQSSRYLVKRTGEKVFLECVQDMDHENMFWYRQDPGLGLRLIYFSYDVKMKEKGDIPEGYSVSREKKERFSLILESASTNQTSMYLCASRSNGESSYEQYFGPGTRLTVT.

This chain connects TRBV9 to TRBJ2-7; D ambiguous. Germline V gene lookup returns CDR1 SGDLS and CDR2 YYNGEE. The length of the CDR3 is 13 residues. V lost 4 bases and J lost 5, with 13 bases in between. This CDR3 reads CASSLGSKDEQYF. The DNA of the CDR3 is TGTGCCAGCAGCCTAGGTAGCAAGGACGAGCAGTACTTC.

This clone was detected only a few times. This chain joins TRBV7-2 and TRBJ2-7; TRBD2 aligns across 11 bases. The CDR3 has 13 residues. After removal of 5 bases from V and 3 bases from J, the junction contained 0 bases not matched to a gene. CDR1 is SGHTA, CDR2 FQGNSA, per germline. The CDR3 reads CASSGTSGYEQYF. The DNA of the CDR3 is TGTGCCAGCAGCGGGACTAGCGGCTACGAGCAGTACTTC.

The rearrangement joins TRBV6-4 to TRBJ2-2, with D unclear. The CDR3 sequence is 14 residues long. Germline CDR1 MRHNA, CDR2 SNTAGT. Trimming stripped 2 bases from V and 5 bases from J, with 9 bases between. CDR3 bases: TGTGCCAGCAGTGACCAATCGGAGACCGGGGAGCTGTTTTTT. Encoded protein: CASSDQSETGELFF.

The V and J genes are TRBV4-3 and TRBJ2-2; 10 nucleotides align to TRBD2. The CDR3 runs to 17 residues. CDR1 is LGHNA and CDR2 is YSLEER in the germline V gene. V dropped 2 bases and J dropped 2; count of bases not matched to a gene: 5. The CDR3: CASSQSRTSGNTGELFF. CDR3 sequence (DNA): TGCGCCAGCAGCCAATCCAGGACTAGCGGTAACACCGGGGAGCTGTTTTTT.

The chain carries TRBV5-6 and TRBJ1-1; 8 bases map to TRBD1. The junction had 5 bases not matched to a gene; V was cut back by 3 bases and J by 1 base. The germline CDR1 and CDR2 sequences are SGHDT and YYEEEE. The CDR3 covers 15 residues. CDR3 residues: CASSSRGQGNTEAFF. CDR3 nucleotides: TGTGCCAGCAGCTCGAGAGGACAGGGGAACACTGAAGCTTTCTTT.

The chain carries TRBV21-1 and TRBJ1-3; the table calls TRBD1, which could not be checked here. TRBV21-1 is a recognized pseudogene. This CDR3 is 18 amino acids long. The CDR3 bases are TGTGCCAGCAGCACTGGAACAGGGTCTAAGCCCTCTGGAAACACCATATATTTT. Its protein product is CASSTGTGSKPSGNTIYF.

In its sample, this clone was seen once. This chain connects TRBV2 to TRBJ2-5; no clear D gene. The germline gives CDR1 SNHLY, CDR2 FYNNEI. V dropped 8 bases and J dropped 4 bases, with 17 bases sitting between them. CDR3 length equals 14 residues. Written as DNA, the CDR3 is TGTGCCAGCTCCTACAGCATTACGATAGAGACCCAGTACTTC. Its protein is CASSYSITIETQYF.

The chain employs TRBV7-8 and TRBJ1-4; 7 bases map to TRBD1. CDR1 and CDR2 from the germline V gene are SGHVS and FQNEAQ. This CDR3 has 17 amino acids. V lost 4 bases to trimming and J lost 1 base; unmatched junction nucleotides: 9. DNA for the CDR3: TGTGCCAGCAGCTCCGAATTTTGGACAGGAACTAATGAAAAACTGTTTTTT. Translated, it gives CASSSEFWTGTNEKLFF.